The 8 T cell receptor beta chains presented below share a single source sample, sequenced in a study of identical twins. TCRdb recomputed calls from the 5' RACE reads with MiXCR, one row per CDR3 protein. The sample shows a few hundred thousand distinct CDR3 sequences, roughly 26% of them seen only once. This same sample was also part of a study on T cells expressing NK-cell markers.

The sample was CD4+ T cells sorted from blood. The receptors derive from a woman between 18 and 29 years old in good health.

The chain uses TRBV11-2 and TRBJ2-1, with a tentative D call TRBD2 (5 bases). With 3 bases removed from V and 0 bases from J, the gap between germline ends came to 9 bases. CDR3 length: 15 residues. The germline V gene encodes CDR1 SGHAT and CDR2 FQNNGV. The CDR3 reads CASSLPGFSYNEQFF. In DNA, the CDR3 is TGTGCCAGCAGCTTGCCGGGATTCTCCTACAATGAGCAGTTCTTC.

The CDR3 is CSFLGLAGGYEQYF. The CDR3 bases are TGCAGCTTCCTGGGGCTAGCGGGAGGTTACGAGCAGTACTTC. The V call is TRBV29-1, the J call TRBJ2-7; 11 bases are shared with TRBD2. The ends lost 8 bases at V and 4 bases at J; junction bases unmatched: 10. The CDR3 loop spans 14 amino acids. In germline, CDR1 is SQVTM, CDR2 ANQGSEA.

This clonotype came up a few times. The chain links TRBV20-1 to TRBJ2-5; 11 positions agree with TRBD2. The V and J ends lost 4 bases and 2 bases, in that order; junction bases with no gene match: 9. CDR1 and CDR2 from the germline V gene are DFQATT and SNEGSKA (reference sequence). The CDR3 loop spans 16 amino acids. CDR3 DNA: TGCAGTGCTAAAATAGCGGGAGGGGGTTGGCAAGAGACCCAGTACTTC. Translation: CSAKIAGGGWQETQYF.

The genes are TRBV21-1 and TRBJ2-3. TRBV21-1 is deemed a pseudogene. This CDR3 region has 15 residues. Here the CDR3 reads CASSKERMRSDTQYF. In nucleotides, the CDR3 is TGTGCCAGCAGCAAAGAGAGGATGAGATCAGATACGCAGTATTTT.

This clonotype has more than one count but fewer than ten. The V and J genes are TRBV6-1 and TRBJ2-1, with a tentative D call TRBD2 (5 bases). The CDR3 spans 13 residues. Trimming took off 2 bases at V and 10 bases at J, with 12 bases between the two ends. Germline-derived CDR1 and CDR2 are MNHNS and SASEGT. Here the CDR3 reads CASSEYGVREQFF. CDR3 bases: TGTGCCAGCAGTGAATACGGGGTCCGGGAGCAGTTCTTC.

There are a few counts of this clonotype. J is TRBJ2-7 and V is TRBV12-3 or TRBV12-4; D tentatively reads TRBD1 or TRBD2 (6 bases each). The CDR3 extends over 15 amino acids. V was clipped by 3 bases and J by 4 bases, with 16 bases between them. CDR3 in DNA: TGTGCCAGCAGTTTTATCGGGGGCCCAAAATACGAGCAGTACTTC. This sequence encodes CASSFIGGPKYEQYF.

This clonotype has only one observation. The CDR3 DNA follows: TGTGCCAGCAGACCGGACCGTGGGGGCTGGGAGACCCAGTACTTC. It encodes CASRPDRGGWETQYF. V usage is TRBV12-3 or TRBV12-4 and J usage is TRBJ2-5; a possible D gene is TRBD1 (6 bases). Trimming pared 6 bases from V and 5 bases from J, leaving 19 bases between. The CDR3 has 15 amino acids.

The CDR3 nucleotides are TGCAGCGTCAGGAGGGGGACAGGCGTAGTGACGGGAGCTTTCTTT. This encodes CSVRRGTGVVTGAFF. This rearrangement joins TRBV29-1 to TRBJ1-1; 8 bases are a match to TRBD1. J gave up 10 bases and V 6 bases, and 19 bases lay outside the gene matches. This CDR3 comprises 15 residues. Germline loops: CDR1 SQVTM, CDR2 ANQGSEA.